These T cell receptor beta chains were read from a single sample in a study of T cells in Graves' hyperthyroidism and ophthalmopathy. TCRdb re-derived calls from the multiplex PCR reads in MiXCR, one entry per CDR3 protein. The table records 400,000 to 500,000 distinct CDR3 sequences, approximately 15% of them present only once. Sequenced: blood. Every receptor here comes from a young woman with Graves' hyperthyroidism. Both conserved end residues are part of each CDR3. Fields, in order: CDR3 length, J gene, V gene, CDR3 protein.

length: 14
J: TRBJ1-2
V: TRBV30
CDR3: CAWSGGDWVYGYTF

length: 11
J: TRBJ1-2
V: TRBV30
CDR3: CAWSIVYGYTF

length: 16
J: TRBJ1-1
V: TRBV9
CDR3: CASSKTGGRGGTEAFF

length: 14
J: TRBJ1-1
V: TRBV5-6
CDR3: CASSLKGMRTEAFF

length: 14
J: TRBJ2-5
V: TRBV2
CDR3: CASILASGRETQYF

length: 17
J: TRBJ1-2
V: TRBV6-6
CDR3: CASSYSSQGIVVGGYTF

length: 14
J: TRBJ1-2
V: TRBV20-1
CDR3: CSAGGTSRDGGYTF

length: 17
J: TRBJ2-5
V: TRBV6-1
CDR3: CASSLTTGTSARETQYF

length: 12
J: TRBJ2-7
V: TRBV10-3
CDR3: CAISEPNLAQYF

length: 13
J: TRBJ1-2
V: TRBV6-1
CDR3: CASRLSPGYGYTF

length: 18
J: TRBJ2-5
V: TRBV4-1
CDR3: CASSQPTSRRGRKGTQYF

length: 15
J: TRBJ2-7
V: TRBV12-3/TRBV12-4
CDR3: CASSPTGGPVHEQYF

length: 14
J: TRBJ2-7
V: TRBV5-1
CDR3: CASSRTGTSSEQYF

length: 16
J: TRBJ2-7
V: TRBV6-1
CDR3: CASSEPPGQGPYEQYF

length: 14
J: TRBJ2-2
V: TRBV29-1
CDR3: CSATGAPGTGELFF

length: 14
J: TRBJ1-6
V: TRBV6-1
CDR3: CASRTPGQRSPLHF

length: 12
J: TRBJ2-5
V: TRBV6-1
CDR3: CASSALGLAQYF

length: 13
J: TRBJ1-2
V: TRBV7-9
CDR3: CASSLSDSYGYTF

length: 15
J: TRBJ2-3
V: TRBV28
CDR3: CASSFTGTPRDTQYF

length: 16
J: TRBJ2-1
V: TRBV10-1
CDR3: CASSEVRSGRRNEQFF

length: 16
J: TRBJ2-3
V: TRBV3-1
CDR3: CASSRTSGSLADTQYF

length: 13
J: TRBJ2-5
V: TRBV29-1
CDR3: CSVGTSGEGTQYF

length: 14
J: TRBJ1-1
V: TRBV6-5
CDR3: CASSYRGGSTEAFF

length: 18
J: TRBJ2-2
V: TRBV4-2
CDR3: CASSQGGGSGRKTGELFF

length: 17
J: TRBJ2-3
V: TRBV3-1
CDR3: CASSQDMAGTSTDTQYF

length: 13
J: TRBJ2-1
V: TRBV11-2
CDR3: CASSLRSREGRFF

length: 15
J: TRBJ1-6
V: TRBV12-3/TRBV12-4
CDR3: CASSHDRVGNSPLHF

length: 17
J: TRBJ2-1
V: TRBV5-1
CDR3: CASSGREGLGFYNEQFF

length: 14
J: TRBJ2-1
V: TRBV19
CDR3: CASSIGPSYNEQFF

length: 17
J: TRBJ2-1
V: TRBV14
CDR3: CASSPGGRGTTYNEQFF

length: 14
J: TRBJ2-1
V: TRBV3-1
CDR3: CASSQVDTYNEQFF

length: 10
J: TRBJ2-3
V: TRBV5-1
CDR3: CASKGDTQYF

length: 14
J: TRBJ1-4
V: TRBV6-5
CDR3: CASSYGQGIEKLFF

length: 14
J: TRBJ2-7
V: TRBV5-1
CDR3: CASSPKTETYEQYF

length: 13
J: TRBJ2-5
V: TRBV5-1
CDR3: CASVGPPQETQYF

length: 15
J: TRBJ2-7
V: TRBV27
CDR3: CASSFGTGGFYEQYF

length: 16
J: TRBJ2-5
V: TRBV20-1
CDR3: CSARDGGREASETQYF

length: 13
J: TRBJ1-1
V: TRBV19
CDR3: CASSWGTVIEAFF

length: 16
J: TRBJ2-3
V: TRBV5-1
CDR3: CASSAVAGVGTDTQYF

length: 14
J: TRBJ1-6
V: TRBV11-3
CDR3: CASTQDGNNSPLHF

length: 17
J: TRBJ2-7
V: TRBV12-3/TRBV12-4
CDR3: CASSPSGTPIAVYEQYF

length: 14
J: TRBJ2-3
V: TRBV20-1
CDR3: CSAHSGRGGDTQYF

length: 17
J: TRBJ2-5
V: TRBV11-2
CDR3: CASSFSTPTSGSGTQYF

length: 17
J: TRBJ2-3
V: TRBV6-5
CDR3: CASSSLLGSLGTDTQYF

length: 15
J: TRBJ2-5
V: TRBV12-3/TRBV12-4
CDR3: CASSLQLAGQETQYF

length: 17
J: TRBJ2-1
V: TRBV11-3
CDR3: CASSLLSGTSGSNEQFF

length: 16
J: TRBJ1-6
V: TRBV20-1
CDR3: CSAVARGLPYNSPLHF

length: 16
J: TRBJ2-1
V: TRBV27
CDR3: CASSLRGGGSPHEQFF

length: 16
J: TRBJ2-7
V: TRBV4-1
CDR3: CASSQDRTKLAGEQYF

length: 20
J: TRBJ1-1
V: TRBV9
CDR3: CASTVAPLKKGDRGTTEAFF